The subject of this entry is one T cell receptor beta chain. This record belongs to a study of siplizumab effects on memory and regulatory T cells. Around 9.2 x 10^4 TCR templates underwent assay in every sample. Here immunoSEQ multiplex PCR was the method, and the copy in TCRdb shows in-frame clones only, minus some. Of 75,000 to 100,000 clones in the sample, around 94% are singletons; the top ten hold around 1.5%. This CDR3 has 14 residues. V lost 1 base to trimming and J lost 3 bases, with 10 bases between them. From germline, CDR1 is GTSNPN and CDR2 SVGIG (reference sequence). The sample was non-Treg CD4+ T cells sorted from blood. This TCR derives from a human donor in good health. The chain combines TRBV30 with TRBJ1-5; no reliable D call. Here the CDR3 reads CAWSGTAFNQPQHF. CDR3 in DNA: TGTGCCTGGAGTGGGACCGCCTTCAATCAGCCCCAGCATTTT.